These T cell receptor beta chains were read from a single sample in a study of T cell responses to AZD1222 COVID-19 vaccine. The method was immunoSEQ multiplex PCR; TCRdb's version includes in-frame clones alone and lacks a portion of them. The sample yields more than 140,000 clones, around nine tenths seen once. The source material was peripheral blood, sampled on day 0 of AZD1222 vaccination. The receptors were sampled from an adult in good health. CDR3s include the opening cysteine and the closing phenylalanine or tryptophan. The order of the fields is V gene, clone size, D gene, J gene, CDR3 DNA, CDR3 protein. D genes are given only for firm matches. A clone size is listed for some rows: how often the clone was seen (once, few, many), or a class if it is expanded.

v_gene: TRBV7-9
abundance: .
d_gene: .
j_gene: TRBJ1-2
CDR3nt: TGTGCCAGCAGCACTCGATCCTCCTATGGCTACACCTTC
CDR3aa: CASSTRSSYGYTF

v_gene: TRBV28
abundance: .
d_gene: .
j_gene: TRBJ1-1
CDR3nt: TGTGCCAGCAGTTTGGGACCGGGACAGAACACTGAAGCTTTCTTT
CDR3aa: CASSLGPGQNTEAFF

v_gene: TRBV11-1
abundance: .
d_gene: .
j_gene: TRBJ2-7
CDR3nt: TGTGCCAGCAGCTTCCCCGGGGTTGGTGAGCAATACTTC
CDR3aa: CASSFPGVGEQYF

v_gene: TRBV5-4
abundance: .
d_gene: .
j_gene: TRBJ2-5
CDR3nt: TGTGCCAGCAGCTCGGACGGATCTTTGAGAGCCCAAGAGACCCAGTACTTC
CDR3aa: CASSSDGSLRAQETQYF

v_gene: TRBV5-1
abundance: .
d_gene: .
j_gene: TRBJ2-2
CDR3nt: TGCGCCAGCAGCTTGGCTCGTAACACCGGGGAGCTGTTTTTT
CDR3aa: CASSLARNTGELFF

v_gene: TRBV6-5
abundance: .
d_gene: TRBD1
j_gene: TRBJ1-1
CDR3nt: TGTGCCAGCAACAGGGGCCAAACAATGAACACTGAAGCTTTCTTT
CDR3aa: CASNRGQTMNTEAFF

v_gene: TRBV6-2/TRBV6-3
abundance: .
d_gene: TRBD2
j_gene: TRBJ2-3
CDR3nt: TGTGCCAGCAGTTACCTGGGGAGGGTAACGCAGTATTTT
CDR3aa: CASSYLGRVTQYF

v_gene: TRBV28
abundance: .
d_gene: .
j_gene: TRBJ2-5
CDR3nt: TGTGCCAGCAGTTTCAAGGGAGGCTACCAAGAGACCCAGTACTTC
CDR3aa: CASSFKGGYQETQYF

v_gene: TRBV14
abundance: .
d_gene: .
j_gene: TRBJ2-7
CDR3nt: TGTGCCAGCAGCCAAAGGAGCAGCTCCTACGAGCAGTACTTC
CDR3aa: CASSQRSSSYEQYF

v_gene: TRBV6-5
abundance: .
d_gene: .
j_gene: TRBJ2-2
CDR3nt: TGTGCCAGCAGCTGGGAGCAGGGCTTCTCCGGGGAGCTGTTTTTT
CDR3aa: CASSWEQGFSGELFF

v_gene: TRBV19
abundance: .
d_gene: .
j_gene: TRBJ2-7
CDR3nt: TGTGCCAGTAGTATAGACAGGGAAGGGTACGAGCAGTACTTC
CDR3aa: CASSIDREGYEQYF

v_gene: TRBV28
abundance: .
d_gene: TRBD1
j_gene: TRBJ1-1
CDR3nt: TGTGCCAGCAGTTTTGACAGGGCAGGTGAAGCTTTCTTT
CDR3aa: CASSFDRAGEAFF

v_gene: TRBV6-5
abundance: .
d_gene: .
j_gene: TRBJ1-1
CDR3nt: TGTGCCAGCAGTTACCTGGAAACCACTGAAGCTTTCTTT
CDR3aa: CASSYLETTEAFF

v_gene: TRBV5-4
abundance: .
d_gene: .
j_gene: TRBJ2-1
CDR3nt: TGTGCCAGCAGCTTGACGTACTACAATGAGCAGTTCTTC
CDR3aa: CASSLTYYNEQFF

v_gene: TRBV5-4
abundance: .
d_gene: .
j_gene: TRBJ2-2
CDR3nt: TGTGCCAGCAGCTTAACCCAATGGAAAACCGGGGAGCTGTTTTTT
CDR3aa: CASSLTQWKTGELFF

v_gene: TRBV11-2
abundance: .
d_gene: TRBD1
j_gene: TRBJ2-7
CDR3nt: TGTGCCAGCAGCTTAGGGGGACAGGCCTCCTACGAGCAGTACTTC
CDR3aa: CASSLGGQASYEQYF

v_gene: TRBV5-4
abundance: once
d_gene: TRBD1
j_gene: TRBJ1-1
CDR3nt: TGTGCCAGCCGAAGGGAGGCAGGGGGCTCTGAAGCTTTCTTT
CDR3aa: CASRREAGGSEAFF

v_gene: TRBV6-5
abundance: .
d_gene: TRBD2
j_gene: TRBJ2-1
CDR3nt: TGTGCCAGCAGTTACTCTGCGGGAGGGCCGAGAAATGAGCAGTTCTTC
CDR3aa: CASSYSAGGPRNEQFF

v_gene: TRBV29-1
abundance: few
d_gene: .
j_gene: TRBJ1-3
CDR3nt: TGCAGCGTTGAAGTGGGGCTCCGTCAGAGCACCATATATTTT
CDR3aa: CSVEVGLRQSTIYF

v_gene: TRBV6-2/TRBV6-3
abundance: .
d_gene: .
j_gene: TRBJ2-7
CDR3nt: TGTGCCAGCAGTTACTTTGCCCCCTACGAGCAGTACTTC
CDR3aa: CASSYFAPYEQYF

v_gene: TRBV27
abundance: .
d_gene: .
j_gene: TRBJ1-5
CDR3nt: TGTGCCAGCAGTTTAAGCTCCCTGCCCAATCAGCCCCAGCATTTT
CDR3aa: CASSLSSLPNQPQHF

v_gene: TRBV5-4
abundance: .
d_gene: TRBD1
j_gene: TRBJ2-7
CDR3nt: TGTGCCAGCAGCTTGGATGAGACAGGGTGGACCGAGCAGTACTTC
CDR3aa: CASSLDETGWTEQYF

v_gene: TRBV28
abundance: .
d_gene: .
j_gene: TRBJ1-1
CDR3nt: TGTGCCAGCAGTTTTGCCCCGGGGAAGAACACTGAAGCTTTCTTT
CDR3aa: CASSFAPGKNTEAFF

v_gene: TRBV25-1
abundance: .
d_gene: .
j_gene: TRBJ2-5
CDR3nt: TGTGCCAGCAGTACTCGACAGCAACCGGGAGAGACCCAGTACTTC
CDR3aa: CASSTRQQPGETQYF

v_gene: TRBV28
abundance: .
d_gene: .
j_gene: TRBJ2-2
CDR3nt: TGTGCCAGCGCCCTACGGAGCACCGGGGAGCTGTTTTTT
CDR3aa: CASALRSTGELFF

v_gene: TRBV6-6
abundance: .
d_gene: .
j_gene: TRBJ1-2
CDR3nt: TGTGCCAGCAGTTATCAGGACGGCTACACCTTC
CDR3aa: CASSYQDGYTF

v_gene: TRBV7-8
abundance: once
d_gene: TRBD1
j_gene: TRBJ1-6
CDR3nt: TGTGCCAGCAGCCCCGGGACAGGGCCGCTTTATAATTCACCCCTCCACTTT
CDR3aa: CASSPGTGPLYNSPLHF

v_gene: TRBV6-1
abundance: few
d_gene: .
j_gene: TRBJ1-5
CDR3nt: TGTGCCAGCAGTGAAGACCTTTCGACTGTATATAGCAATCAGCCCCAGCATTTT
CDR3aa: CASSEDLSTVYSNQPQHF

v_gene: TRBV6-1
abundance: .
d_gene: .
j_gene: TRBJ2-7
CDR3nt: TGTGCCAGCAGTGAAGTCGGCGTATCCCAGTACTTC
CDR3aa: CASSEVGVSQYF

v_gene: TRBV7-2
abundance: .
d_gene: .
j_gene: TRBJ2-6
CDR3nt: TGTGCCAGCAGCTTAGTGGGCAGTAACGCTGGGGCCAACGTCCTGACTTTC
CDR3aa: CASSLVGSNAGANVLTF

v_gene: TRBV7-9
abundance: .
d_gene: .
j_gene: TRBJ2-7
CDR3nt: TGTGCCAGCAGCTTCCCAGGCGGTTCCTACGAGCAGTACTTC
CDR3aa: CASSFPGGSYEQYF

v_gene: TRBV7-3
abundance: .
d_gene: .
j_gene: TRBJ2-3
CDR3nt: TGTGCCAGCAGCCCGGGGGCCGCAACGCAGTATTTT
CDR3aa: CASSPGAATQYF

v_gene: TRBV14
abundance: .
d_gene: .
j_gene: TRBJ2-2
CDR3nt: TGTGCCAGCAGCCAACTAAACACCGGGGAGCTGTTTTTT
CDR3aa: CASSQLNTGELFF

v_gene: TRBV19
abundance: .
d_gene: TRBD1
j_gene: TRBJ2-7
CDR3nt: TGTGCCAGTAGTCCCGGGGGGACAGGGACCCACGAGCAGTACTTC
CDR3aa: CASSPGGTGTHEQYF

v_gene: TRBV28
abundance: .
d_gene: TRBD2
j_gene: TRBJ2-2
CDR3nt: TGTGCCAGCAGTGGTGGGGGGGCGAACACCGGGGAGCTGTTTTTT
CDR3aa: CASSGGGANTGELFF

v_gene: TRBV2
abundance: .
d_gene: .
j_gene: TRBJ2-7
CDR3nt: TGTGCCAGCAGTTTTATCTACGAGCAGTACTTC
CDR3aa: CASSFIYEQYF

v_gene: TRBV11-2
abundance: .
d_gene: .
j_gene: TRBJ2-7
CDR3nt: TGTGCCAGCAGCTCACCCTCGGGACAACCCACCTACGAGCAGTACTTC
CDR3aa: CASSSPSGQPTYEQYF

v_gene: TRBV19
abundance: .
d_gene: TRBD1
j_gene: TRBJ1-2
CDR3nt: TGTGCCAGTAGTATAGGTACAGGGGGCGCGATGGGGTATGGCTACACCTTC
CDR3aa: CASSIGTGGAMGYGYTF

v_gene: TRBV5-1
abundance: .
d_gene: TRBD1
j_gene: TRBJ1-2
CDR3nt: TGCGCCAGCAGCTTGGTGGGACAGGGGGCGCGGAATGGCTACACCTTC
CDR3aa: CASSLVGQGARNGYTF